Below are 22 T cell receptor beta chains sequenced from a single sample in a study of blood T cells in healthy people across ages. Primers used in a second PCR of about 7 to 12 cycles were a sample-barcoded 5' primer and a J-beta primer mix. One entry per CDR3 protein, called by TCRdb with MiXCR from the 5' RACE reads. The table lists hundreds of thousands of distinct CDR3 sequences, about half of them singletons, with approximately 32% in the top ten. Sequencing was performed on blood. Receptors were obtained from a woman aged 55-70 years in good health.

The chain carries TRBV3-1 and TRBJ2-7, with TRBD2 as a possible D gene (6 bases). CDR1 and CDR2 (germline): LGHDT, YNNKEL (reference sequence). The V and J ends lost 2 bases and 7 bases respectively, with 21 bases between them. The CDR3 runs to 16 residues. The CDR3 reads CASSQLPAGYGREQYF. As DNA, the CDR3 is TGTGCCAGCAGCCAACTGCCGGCGGGATATGGACGGGAGCAGTACTTC.

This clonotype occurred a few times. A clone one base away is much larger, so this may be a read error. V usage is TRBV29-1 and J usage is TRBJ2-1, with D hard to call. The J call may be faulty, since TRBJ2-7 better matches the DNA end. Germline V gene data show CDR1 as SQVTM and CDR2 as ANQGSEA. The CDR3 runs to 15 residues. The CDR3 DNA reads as TGCAGCGTTGAAATTTGGGATAGCTCCTACAATGAGCAGTACTTC. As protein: CSVEIWDSSYNEQYF.

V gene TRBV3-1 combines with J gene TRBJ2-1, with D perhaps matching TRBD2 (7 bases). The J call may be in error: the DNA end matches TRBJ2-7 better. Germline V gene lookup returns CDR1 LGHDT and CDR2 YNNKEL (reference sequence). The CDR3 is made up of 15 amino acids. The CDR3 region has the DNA TGTGCCAGCAGCCAGTCCTATGCGGGGGACAATGAGCAGTACTTC. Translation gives CASSQSYAGDNEQYF.

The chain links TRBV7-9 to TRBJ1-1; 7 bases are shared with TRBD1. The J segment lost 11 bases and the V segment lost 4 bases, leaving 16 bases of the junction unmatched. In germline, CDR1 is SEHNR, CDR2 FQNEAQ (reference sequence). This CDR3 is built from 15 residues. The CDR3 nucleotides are TGTGCCAGCAGCTCTCTAACGGGACAGAGTCCAAGGGCTTTCTTT. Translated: CASSSLTGQSPRAFF. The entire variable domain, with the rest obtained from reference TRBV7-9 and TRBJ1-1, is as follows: DTGVSQNPRHKITKRGQNVTFRCDPISEHNRLYWYRQTLGQGPEFLTYFQNEAQLEKSRLLSDRFSAERPKGSFSTLEIQRTEQGDSAMYLCASSSLTGQSPRAFFGQGTRLTVV.

The CDR3 here is CASSPPNRDAETQYF. DNA of the CDR3: TGTGCCAGCAGTCCCCCCAACAGGGACGCAGAGACCCAGTACTTC. The chain couples TRBV12-3 or TRBV12-4 to TRBJ2-5; tentatively, D is TRBD1 (6 bases). The CDR3 is made up of 15 amino acids. The ends were cut back, 5 bases at V and 4 bases at J, with 17 bases in the middle.

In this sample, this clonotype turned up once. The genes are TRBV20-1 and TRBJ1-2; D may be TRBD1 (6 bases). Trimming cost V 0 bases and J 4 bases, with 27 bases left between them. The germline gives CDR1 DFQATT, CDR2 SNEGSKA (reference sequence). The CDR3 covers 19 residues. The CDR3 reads CSARDLSWGQGKLGYGYTF. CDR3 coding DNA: TGCAGTGCTAGAGATCTCAGTTGGGGGCAGGGGAAGTTAGGCTATGGCTACACCTTC.

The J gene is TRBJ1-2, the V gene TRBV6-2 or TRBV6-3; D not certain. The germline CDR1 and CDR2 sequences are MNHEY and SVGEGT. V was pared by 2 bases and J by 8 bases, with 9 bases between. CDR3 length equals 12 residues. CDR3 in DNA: TGTGCCAGCAGTTACGCGGCGAGGGGCTACACCTTC. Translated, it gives CASSYAARGYTF.

The CDR3 region is CASSLVGPRGGLAYEQYF. CDR3 DNA sequence: TGTGCCAGCAGTTTGGTCGGTCCCCGAGGCGGCCTGGCCTACGAGCAGTACTTC. The chain is built from TRBV27 and TRBJ2-7; D is ambiguous. CDR1 is MNHEY and CDR2 is SMNVEV in the germline V gene (reference sequence). The CDR3 has 18 residues. Trimming cost V 3 bases and J 2 bases, with 23 bases left between them.

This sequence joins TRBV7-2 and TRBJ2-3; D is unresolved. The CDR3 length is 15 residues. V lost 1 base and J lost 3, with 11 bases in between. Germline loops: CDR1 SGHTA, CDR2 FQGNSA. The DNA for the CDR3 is TGTGCCAGCAGCTTAGTTGGGAAGGTGACAGATACGCAGTATTTT. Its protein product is CASSLVGKVTDTQYF.

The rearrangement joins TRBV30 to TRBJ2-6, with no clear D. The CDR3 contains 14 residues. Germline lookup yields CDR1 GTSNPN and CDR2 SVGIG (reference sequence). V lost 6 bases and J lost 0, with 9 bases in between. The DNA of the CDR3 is TGTGCCTGTAGACCTGTCTCTGGGGCCAACGTCCTGACTTTC. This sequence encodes CACRPVSGANVLTF.

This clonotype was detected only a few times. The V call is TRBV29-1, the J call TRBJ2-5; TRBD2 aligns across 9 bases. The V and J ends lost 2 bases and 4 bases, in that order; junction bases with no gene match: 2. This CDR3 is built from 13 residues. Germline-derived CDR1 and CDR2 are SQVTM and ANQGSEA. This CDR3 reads CSVELAGLETQYF. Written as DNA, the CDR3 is TGCAGCGTTGAACTAGCGGGACTAGAGACCCAGTACTTC.

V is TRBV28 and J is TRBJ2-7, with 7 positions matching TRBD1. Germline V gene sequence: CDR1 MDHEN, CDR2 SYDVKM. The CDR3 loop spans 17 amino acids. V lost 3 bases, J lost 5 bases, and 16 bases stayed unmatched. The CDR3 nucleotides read TGTGCCAGCAGTTTTTCCCCCGGGCAGGGGGAGTTCAACGAGCAGTACTTC. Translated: CASSFSPGQGEFNEQYF.

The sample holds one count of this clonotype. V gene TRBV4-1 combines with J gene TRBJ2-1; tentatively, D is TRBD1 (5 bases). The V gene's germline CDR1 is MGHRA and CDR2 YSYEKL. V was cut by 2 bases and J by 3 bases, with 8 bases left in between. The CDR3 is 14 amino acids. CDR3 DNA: TGCGCCAGCAGCCAACAGGGTGACTACAATGAGCAGTTCTTC. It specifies CASSQQGDYNEQFF.

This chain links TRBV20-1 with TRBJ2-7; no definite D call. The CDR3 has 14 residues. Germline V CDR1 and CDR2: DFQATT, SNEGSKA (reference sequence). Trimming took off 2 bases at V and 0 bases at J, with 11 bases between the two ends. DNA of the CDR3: TGCAGTGCTAGAAGAAGTCCCGACTCCTACGAGCAGTACTTC. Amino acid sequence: CSARRSPDSYEQYF.

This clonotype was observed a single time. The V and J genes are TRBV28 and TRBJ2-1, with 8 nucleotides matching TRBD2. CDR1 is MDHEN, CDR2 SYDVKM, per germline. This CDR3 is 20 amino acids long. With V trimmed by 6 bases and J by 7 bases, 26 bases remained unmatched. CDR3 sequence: CASSPPPFRTQRERINEQFF. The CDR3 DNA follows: TGTGCCAGCAGCCCCCCTCCCTTCCGGACACAGCGGGAGAGAATTAATGAGCAGTTCTTC.

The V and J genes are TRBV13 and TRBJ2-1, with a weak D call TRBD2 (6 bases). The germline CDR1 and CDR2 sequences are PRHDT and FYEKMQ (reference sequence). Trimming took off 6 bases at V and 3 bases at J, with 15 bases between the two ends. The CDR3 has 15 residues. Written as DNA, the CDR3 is TGTGCCAGCAGTTTCCCTACCGGGGGCTACAATGAGCAGTTCTTC. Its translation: CASSFPTGGYNEQFF.

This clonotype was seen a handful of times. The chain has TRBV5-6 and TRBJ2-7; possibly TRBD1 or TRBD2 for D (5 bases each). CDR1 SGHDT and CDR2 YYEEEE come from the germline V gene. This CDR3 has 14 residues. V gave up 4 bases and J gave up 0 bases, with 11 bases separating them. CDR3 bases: TGTGCCAGCAGCACCTGGGGGAGCTCCTACGAGCAGTACTTC. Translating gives CASSTWGSSYEQYF.

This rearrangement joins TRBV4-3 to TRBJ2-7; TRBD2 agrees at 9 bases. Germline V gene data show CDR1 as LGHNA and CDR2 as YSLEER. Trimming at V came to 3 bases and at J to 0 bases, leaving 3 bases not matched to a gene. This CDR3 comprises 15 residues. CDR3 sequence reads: CASSQSSGSSYEQYF. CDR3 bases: TGCGCCAGCAGCCAGAGTAGCGGGAGCTCCTACGAGCAGTACTTC.

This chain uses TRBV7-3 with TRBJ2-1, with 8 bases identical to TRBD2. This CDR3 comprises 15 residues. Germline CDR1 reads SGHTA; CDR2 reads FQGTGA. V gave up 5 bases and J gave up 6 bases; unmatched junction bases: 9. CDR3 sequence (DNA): TGTGCCAGCAGCCGTAGCGGGGCTCGGGGCAATGAGCAGTTCTTC. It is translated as CASSRSGARGNEQFF.

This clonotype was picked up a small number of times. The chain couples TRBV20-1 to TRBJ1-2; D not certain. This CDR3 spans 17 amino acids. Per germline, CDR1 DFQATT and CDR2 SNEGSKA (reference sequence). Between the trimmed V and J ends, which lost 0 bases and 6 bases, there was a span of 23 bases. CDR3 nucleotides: TGCAGTGCTAGAGATCGATTAACAGTTACTAAGAACGATGGCTACACCTTC. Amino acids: CSARDRLTVTKNDGYTF.

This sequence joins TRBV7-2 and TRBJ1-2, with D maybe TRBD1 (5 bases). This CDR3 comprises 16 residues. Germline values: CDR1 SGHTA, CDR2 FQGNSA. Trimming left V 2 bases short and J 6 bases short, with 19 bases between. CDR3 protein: CASSLKRGGVWNGYTF. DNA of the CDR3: TGTGCCAGCAGCTTAAAACGTGGGGGGGTGTGGAATGGCTACACCTTC.

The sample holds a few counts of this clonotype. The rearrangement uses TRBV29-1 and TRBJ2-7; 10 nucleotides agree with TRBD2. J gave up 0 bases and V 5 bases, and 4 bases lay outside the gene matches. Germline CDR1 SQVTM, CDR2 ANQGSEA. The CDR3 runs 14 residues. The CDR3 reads CSVLTSGLSYEQYF. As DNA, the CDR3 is TGCAGCGTTTTGACTAGCGGGCTCTCCTACGAGCAGTACTTC.